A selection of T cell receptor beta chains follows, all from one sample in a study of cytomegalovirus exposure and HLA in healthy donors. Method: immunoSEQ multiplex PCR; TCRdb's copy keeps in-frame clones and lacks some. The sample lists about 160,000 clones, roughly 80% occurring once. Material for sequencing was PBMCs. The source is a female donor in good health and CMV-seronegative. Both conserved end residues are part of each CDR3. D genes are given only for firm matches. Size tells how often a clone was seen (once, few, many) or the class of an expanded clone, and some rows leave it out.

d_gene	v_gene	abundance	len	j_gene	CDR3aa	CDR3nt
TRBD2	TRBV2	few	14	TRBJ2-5	CASSVLAGRETQYF	TGTGCCAGCAGTGTCTTAGCGGGACGAGAGACCCAGTACTTC
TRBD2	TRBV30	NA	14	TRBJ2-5	CAFQSLAGWETQYF	TGTGCCTTTCAATCACTAGCGGGATGGGAGACCCAGTACTTC
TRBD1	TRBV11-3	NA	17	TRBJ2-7	CAVTLGQGKDPTYEQYF	TGTGCCGTCACTTTGGGACAGGGAAAGGACCCCACCTACGAGCAGTACTTC
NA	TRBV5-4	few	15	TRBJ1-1	CASTSAGTGHTEAFF	TGTGCCAGCACTTCTGCGGGCACAGGGCACACTGAAGCTTTCTTT
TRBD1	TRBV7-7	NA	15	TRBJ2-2	CASSLQDRVTGELFF	TGTGCCAGCAGCCTCCAGGACAGGGTGACCGGGGAGCTGTTTTTT
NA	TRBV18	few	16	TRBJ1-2	CASSPRAGEMVYGYTF	TGTGCCAGCTCACCGAGAGCAGGGGAGATGGTCTATGGCTACACCTTC
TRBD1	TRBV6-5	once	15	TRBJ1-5	CASSYTGVANQPQHF	TGTGCCAGCAGTTACACAGGGGTCGCCAATCAGCCCCAGCATTTT
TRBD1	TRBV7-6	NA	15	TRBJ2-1	CASSPDRATYNEQFF	TGTGCCAGCAGCCCCGACAGGGCTACCTACAATGAGCAGTTCTTC
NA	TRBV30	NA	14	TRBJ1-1	CAWSLTVANTEAFF	TGTGCCTGGAGTTTGACAGTTGCCAACACTGAAGCTTTCTTT
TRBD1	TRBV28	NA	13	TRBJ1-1	CASSSTGQRSAFF	TGTGCCAGCAGTTCGACAGGGCAGCGTTCGGCTTTCTTT
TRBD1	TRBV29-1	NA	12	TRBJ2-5	CSADRGLETQYF	TGCAGCGCTGACAGGGGGCTCGAGACCCAGTACTTC
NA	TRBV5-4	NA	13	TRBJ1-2	CASSWGLDYGYTF	TGTGCCAGCAGTTGGGGGCTCGACTATGGCTACACCTTC
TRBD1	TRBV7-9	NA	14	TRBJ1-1	CASSLQGLNTEAFF	TGTGCCAGCAGTCTACAGGGGCTGAACACTGAAGCTTTCTTT
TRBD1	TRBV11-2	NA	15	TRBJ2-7	CASSYGQGNYYEQYF	TGTGCCAGCAGCTACGGACAGGGGAATTACTACGAGCAGTACTTC
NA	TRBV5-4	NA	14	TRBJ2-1	CASSFGGPRYEQFF	TGTGCCAGCAGCTTCGGGGGGCCCCGCTATGAGCAGTTCTTC
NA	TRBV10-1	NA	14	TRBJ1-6	CASSDPGADSPLHF	TGCGCCAGCAGTGACCCAGGGGCTGATTCACCCCTCCACTTT
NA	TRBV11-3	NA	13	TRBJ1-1	CASSPAGGTEAFF	TGTGCCAGCAGCCCCGCGGGGGGCACTGAAGCTTTCTTT
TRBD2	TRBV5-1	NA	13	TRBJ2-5	CASSFSGEGTQYF	TGCGCCAGCAGCTTTAGCGGGGAGGGGACCCAGTACTTC
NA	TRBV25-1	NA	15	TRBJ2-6	CASSEQFSGANVLTF	TGTGCCAGCAGTGAACAGTTCTCTGGGGCCAACGTCCTGACTTTC
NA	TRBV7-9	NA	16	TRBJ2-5	CASSDPPGRSGETQYF	TGTGCCAGCAGCGACCCGCCAGGGCGTTCCGGGGAGACCCAGTACTTC
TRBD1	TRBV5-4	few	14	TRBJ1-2	CASSLGQGVYGYTF	TGTGCCAGCAGCTTGGGACAGGGGGTCTATGGCTACACCTTC
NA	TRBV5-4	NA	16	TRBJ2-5	CASSPGRDTVPREQYF	TGTGCCAGCAGCCCCGGACGGGACACCGTGCCAAGGGAGCAGTACTTC
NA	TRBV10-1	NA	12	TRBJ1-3	CASTRDGNTIYF	TGCGCCAGCACCAGGGATGGAAACACCATATATTTT
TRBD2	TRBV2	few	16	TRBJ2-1	CASSNAGLPSYNEQFF	TGTGCCAGCAGTAACGCGGGACTACCCTCCTACAATGAGCAGTTCTTC
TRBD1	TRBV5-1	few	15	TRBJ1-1	CASSLGQGFGTEAFF	TGCGCCAGCAGCTTGGGACAGGGTTTCGGCACTGAAGCTTTCTTT
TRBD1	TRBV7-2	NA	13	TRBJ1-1	CASSRDRNTEAFF	TGTGCCAGCAGCCGGGACAGGAACACTGAAGCTTTCTTT
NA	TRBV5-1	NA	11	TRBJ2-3	CASSYSDTQYF	TGCGCCAGCAGCTACTCGGATACGCAGTATTTT
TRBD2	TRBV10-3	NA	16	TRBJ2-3	CAISSTSGEGTDTQYF	TGTGCCATCAGCTCGACTAGCGGTGAGGGCACAGATACGCAGTATTTT
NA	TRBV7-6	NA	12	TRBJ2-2	CASSPSAGELFF	TGTGCCAGCAGCCCTTCGGCCGGGGAGCTGTTTTTT